The source of this TCR beta chain is a study of shared clonotypes between healthy human individuals. Study-level background: Sampling drew on donors who were a couple of women and a few men aged 18 to 49.

Splitting of each subset's genomic DNA was done evenly across several immunoSEQ plates. Sequenced by immunoSEQ multiplex PCR; TCRdb stores in-frame clones only, minus some. Here the sample spans roughly 450,000 clones, more than 65% being singletons. Each unsorted sample relied on about 90 million PBMCs as its source of genomic DNA. The TCR sequence derives from a woman in her thirties or forties in good health. Some clones in this sample may be carry-over from other donors' samples. What was sequenced was PBMCs.

The CDR3 DNA reads as TGTGCCAGCAGCGAGTCAGGGGTGCACACCATATATTTT. Translating it yields CASSESGVHTIYF. V gene TRBV9 combines with J gene TRBJ1-3, with TRBD1 as a possible D gene (6 bases). The CDR3 spans 13 residues. V lost 3 bases to trimming and J lost 8 bases, with 12 bases between them. Germline loops: CDR1 SGDLS, CDR2 YYNGEE.